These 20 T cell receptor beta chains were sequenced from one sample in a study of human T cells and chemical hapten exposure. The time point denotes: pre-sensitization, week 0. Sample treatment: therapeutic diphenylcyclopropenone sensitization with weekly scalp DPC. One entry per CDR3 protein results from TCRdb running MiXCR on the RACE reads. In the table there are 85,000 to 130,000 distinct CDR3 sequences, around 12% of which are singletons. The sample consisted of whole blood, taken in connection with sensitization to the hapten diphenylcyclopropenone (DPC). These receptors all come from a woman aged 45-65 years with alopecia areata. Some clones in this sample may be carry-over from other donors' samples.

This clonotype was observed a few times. The chain's CDR3 is CASSSGSGQGNQPQHF. CDR3 bases: TGTGCCAGCAGTTCTGGGTCAGGTCAGGGGAATCAGCCCCAGCATTTT. V is TRBV6-5 and J is TRBJ1-5, with D maybe TRBD1 (6 bases). The V end lost 4 bases, the J end lost 4 bases, and 17 bases lay between the germline ends. CDR3 size: 16 residues. Per the germline V gene, CDR1 is MNHEY and CDR2 is SVGAGI.

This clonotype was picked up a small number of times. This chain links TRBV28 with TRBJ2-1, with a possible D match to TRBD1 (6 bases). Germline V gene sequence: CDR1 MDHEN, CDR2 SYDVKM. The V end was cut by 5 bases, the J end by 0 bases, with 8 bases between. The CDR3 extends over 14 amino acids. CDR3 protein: CASSRRGSYNEQFF. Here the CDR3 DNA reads TGTGCCAGCAGTCGCAGGGGCTCCTACAATGAGCAGTTCTTC.

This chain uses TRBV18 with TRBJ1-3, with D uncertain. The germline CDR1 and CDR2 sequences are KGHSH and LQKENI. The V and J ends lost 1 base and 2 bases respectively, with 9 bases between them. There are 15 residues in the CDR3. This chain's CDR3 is CASSPRGLPGNTIYF. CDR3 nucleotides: TGTGCCAGCTCACCACGAGGGTTACCTGGAAACACCATATATTTT.

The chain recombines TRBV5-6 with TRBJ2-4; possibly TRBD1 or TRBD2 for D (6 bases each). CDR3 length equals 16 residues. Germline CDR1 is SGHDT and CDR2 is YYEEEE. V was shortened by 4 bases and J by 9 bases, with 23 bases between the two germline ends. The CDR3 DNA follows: TGTGCCAGCAGCGCGCGATGGGGGGACACTCGTCGCATTCAGTACTTC. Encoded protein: CASSARWGDTRRIQYF.

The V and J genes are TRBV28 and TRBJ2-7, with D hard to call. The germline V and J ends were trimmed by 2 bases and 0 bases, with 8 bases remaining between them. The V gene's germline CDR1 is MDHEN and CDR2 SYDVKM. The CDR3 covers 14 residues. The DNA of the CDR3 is TGTGCCAGCAGTTTAAGGATTGGCTCCTACGAGCAGTACTTC. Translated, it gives CASSLRIGSYEQYF.

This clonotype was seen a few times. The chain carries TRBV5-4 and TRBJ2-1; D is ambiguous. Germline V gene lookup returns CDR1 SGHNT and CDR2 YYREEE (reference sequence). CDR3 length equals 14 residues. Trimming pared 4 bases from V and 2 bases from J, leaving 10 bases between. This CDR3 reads CASSPPSAYNEQFF. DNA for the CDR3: TGTGCCAGCAGCCCGCCCAGCGCCTACAATGAGCAGTTCTTC.

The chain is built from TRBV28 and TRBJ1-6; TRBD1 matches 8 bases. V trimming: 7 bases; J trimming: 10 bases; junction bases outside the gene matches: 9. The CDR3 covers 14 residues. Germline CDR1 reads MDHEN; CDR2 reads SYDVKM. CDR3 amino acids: CASNLGQGGSPLHF. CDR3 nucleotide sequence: TGTGCCAGCAACCTTGGACAGGGAGGATCACCCCTCCACTTT.

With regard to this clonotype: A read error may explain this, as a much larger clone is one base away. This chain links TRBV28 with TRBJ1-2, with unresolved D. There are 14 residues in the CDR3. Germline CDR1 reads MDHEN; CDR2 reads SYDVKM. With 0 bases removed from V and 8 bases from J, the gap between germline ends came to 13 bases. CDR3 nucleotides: TGTGCCAGCAGTTTATGGTCCTCTGGTAAAGGCTACACCTTC. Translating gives CASSLWSSGKGYTF.

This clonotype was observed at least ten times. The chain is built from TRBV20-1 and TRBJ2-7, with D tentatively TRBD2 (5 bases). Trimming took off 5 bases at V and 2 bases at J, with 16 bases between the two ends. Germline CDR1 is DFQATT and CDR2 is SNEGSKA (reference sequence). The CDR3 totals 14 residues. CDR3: CSASPGVSPYEQYF. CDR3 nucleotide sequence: TGCAGTGCTTCGCCCGGGGTCTCCCCCTACGAGCAGTACTTC.

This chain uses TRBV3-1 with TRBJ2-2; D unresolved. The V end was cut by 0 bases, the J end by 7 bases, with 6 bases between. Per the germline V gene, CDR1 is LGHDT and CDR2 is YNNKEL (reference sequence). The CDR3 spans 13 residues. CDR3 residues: CASSQESIGELFF. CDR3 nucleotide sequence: TGTGCCAGCAGCCAAGAGTCCATCGGGGAGCTGTTTTTT.

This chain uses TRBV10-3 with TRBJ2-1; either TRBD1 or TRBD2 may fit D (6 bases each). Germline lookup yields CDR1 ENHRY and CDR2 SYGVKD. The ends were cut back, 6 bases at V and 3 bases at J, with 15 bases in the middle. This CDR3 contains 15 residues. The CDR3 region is CAIREIRGGYNEQFF. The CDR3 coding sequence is TGTGCCATCAGGGAGATCAGGGGAGGCTACAATGAGCAGTTCTTC.

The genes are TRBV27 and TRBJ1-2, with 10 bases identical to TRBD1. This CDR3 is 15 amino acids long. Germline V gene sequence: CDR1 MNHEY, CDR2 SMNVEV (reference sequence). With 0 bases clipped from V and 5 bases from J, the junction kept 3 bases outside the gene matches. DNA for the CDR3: TGTGCCAGCAGTTTATCTGGGACAGGGGTATATGGCTACACCTTC. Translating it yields CASSLSGTGVYGYTF.

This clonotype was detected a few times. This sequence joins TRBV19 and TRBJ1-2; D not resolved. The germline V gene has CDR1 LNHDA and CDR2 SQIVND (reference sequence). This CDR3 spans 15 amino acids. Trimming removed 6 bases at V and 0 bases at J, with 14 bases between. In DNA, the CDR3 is TGTGCCAGTAGGCTTTATGCCTCAGCTAACTATGGCTACACCTTC. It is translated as CASRLYASANYGYTF.

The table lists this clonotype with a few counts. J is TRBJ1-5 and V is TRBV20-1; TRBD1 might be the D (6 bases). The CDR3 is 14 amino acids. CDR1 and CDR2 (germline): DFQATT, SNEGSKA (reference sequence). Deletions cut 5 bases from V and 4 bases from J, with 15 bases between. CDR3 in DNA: TGCAGTGCTGGAACCCAGGGGATGAATCAGCCCCAGCATTTT. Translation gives CSAGTQGMNQPQHF.

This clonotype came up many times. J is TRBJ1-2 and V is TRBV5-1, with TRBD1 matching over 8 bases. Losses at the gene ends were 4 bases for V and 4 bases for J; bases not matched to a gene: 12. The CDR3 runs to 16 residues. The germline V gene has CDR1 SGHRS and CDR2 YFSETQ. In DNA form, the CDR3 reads TGCGCCAGCAGCCAGGGACAGGAGACGGGCTCCTATGGCTACACCTTC. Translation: CASSQGQETGSYGYTF.

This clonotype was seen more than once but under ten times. DNA of the CDR3: TGTGCCAGCACTCCTAGCGGGAGAGGCACAGATACGCAGTATTTT. This encodes CASTPSGRGTDTQYF. This rearrangement joins TRBV12-3 or TRBV12-4 to TRBJ2-3; 10 nucleotides line up with TRBD2. The junction had 5 bases not matched to a gene; V was cut back by 7 bases and J by 1 base. This CDR3 comprises 15 residues.

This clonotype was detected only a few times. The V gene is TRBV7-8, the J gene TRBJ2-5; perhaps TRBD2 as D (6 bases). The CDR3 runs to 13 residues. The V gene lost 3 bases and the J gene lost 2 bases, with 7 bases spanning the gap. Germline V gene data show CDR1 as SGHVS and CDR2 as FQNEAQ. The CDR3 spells CASSFGGQETQYF. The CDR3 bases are TGTGCCAGCAGCTTCGGGGGACAAGAGACCCAGTACTTC.

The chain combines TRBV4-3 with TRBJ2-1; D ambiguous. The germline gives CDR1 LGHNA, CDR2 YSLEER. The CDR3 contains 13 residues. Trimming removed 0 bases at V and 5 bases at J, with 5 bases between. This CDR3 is CASSQDAHNEQFF. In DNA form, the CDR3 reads TGCGCCAGCAGCCAAGATGCACACAATGAGCAGTTCTTC.

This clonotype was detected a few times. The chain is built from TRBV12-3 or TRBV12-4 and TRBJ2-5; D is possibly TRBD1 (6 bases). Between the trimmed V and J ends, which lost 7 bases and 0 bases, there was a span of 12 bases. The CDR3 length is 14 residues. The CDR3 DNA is TGTGCCAGCACGCCACAGGGCTACCAAGAGACCCAGTACTTC. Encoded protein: CASTPQGYQETQYF.

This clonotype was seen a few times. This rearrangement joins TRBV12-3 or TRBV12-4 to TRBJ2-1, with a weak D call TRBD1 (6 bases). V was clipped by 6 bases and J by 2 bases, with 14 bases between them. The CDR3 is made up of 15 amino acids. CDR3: CASRLRQAAYNEQFF. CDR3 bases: TGTGCCAGCAGGCTAAGACAGGCCGCCTACAATGAGCAGTTCTTC.